Sequencing of this T cell receptor (beta chain) was carried out in a study of cytomegalovirus exposure and HLA in healthy donors. V lost 5 bases, J lost 6 bases, and 14 bases lay in between. CDR1 is SEHNR and CDR2 is FQNEAQ in the germline V gene (reference sequence). This CDR3 has 13 residues. Primers included in the PCR were 60 Vbeta and 13 Jbeta primers. TCRdb's table, derived via immunoSEQ multiplex PCR, lists solely in-frame clones and lacks some. The table includes approximately 170,000 clones, 65% to 85% detected once. The specimen was PBMCs. This sequence originates from a man aged 45 to 65 in good health and CMV-seropositive. The genes are TRBV7-9 and TRBJ2-7; D unresolved. As DNA, the CDR3 is TGTGCCAGCAGCCCCCCGGGTGGCCGCGAGCAGTACTTC. It specifies CASSPPGGREQYF.